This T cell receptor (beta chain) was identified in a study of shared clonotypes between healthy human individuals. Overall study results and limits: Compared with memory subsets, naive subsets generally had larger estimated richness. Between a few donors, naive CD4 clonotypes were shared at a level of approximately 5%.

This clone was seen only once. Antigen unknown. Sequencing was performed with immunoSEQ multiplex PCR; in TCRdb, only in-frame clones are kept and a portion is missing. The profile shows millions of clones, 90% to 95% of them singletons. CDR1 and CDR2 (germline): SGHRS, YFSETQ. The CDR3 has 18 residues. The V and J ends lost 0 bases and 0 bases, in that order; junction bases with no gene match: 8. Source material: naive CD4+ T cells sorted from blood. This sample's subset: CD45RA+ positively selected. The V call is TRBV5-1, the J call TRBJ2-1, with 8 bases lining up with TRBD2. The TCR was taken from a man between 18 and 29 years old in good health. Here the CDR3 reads CASSLVPLTSGSYNEQFF. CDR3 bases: TGCGCCAGCAGCTTGGTGCCGTTAACTAGCGGCTCCTACAATGAGCAGTTCTTC.